The present T cell receptor (beta chain) was sequenced within a study of T cell clones after liver transplantation. This clone appeared a few times. CDR3 size: 16 residues. CDR1 is MDHEN, CDR2 SYDVKM, per germline. With V trimmed by 4 bases and J by 7 bases, 6 bases remained unmatched. Here immunoSEQ multiplex PCR was the method, and the copy in TCRdb shows in-frame clones only, minus some. This sample yields 75,000 to 100,000 clones, of which around four fifths are seen a single time; roughly 0.44% belongs to the top ten. This TCR came from a human patient who received a liver transplant. Part of the T cells may come from the graft donor. The rearrangement links TRBV28 to TRBJ2-1; 14 bases fit TRBD2. Sequencing was performed on CD4+ T cells from blood, taken approximately 45 months after liver transplant. The CDR3 is CASSSGTSGSVNEQFF. CDR3 coding DNA: TGTGCCAGCAGTTCTGGGACTAGCGGGAGTGTTAATGAGCAGTTCTTC.